These T cell receptor beta chains were read from a single sample in a study of T cells in Graves' hyperthyroidism and ophthalmopathy. TCRdb re-called the multiplex PCR reads through MiXCR, storing one row per CDR3 protein. The sample holds about half a million distinct CDR3 sequences, roughly 20% seen once. The specimen was blood. The receptors come from a man aged 18 to 30 with Graves' hyperthyroidism. Each CDR3 is given with its conserved first and last residue. D genes are given only for firm matches. Clone size appears in some rows only: once, few, many, or a class for an expanded clone.

TRBV20-1,TRBJ2-7,TRBD2,NA,TGCAGTGCTAGAGAGCGGGGACTAGGGGGCGAGCAGTACTTC,CSARERGLGGEQYF
TRBV12-3/TRBV12-4,TRBJ2-4,TRBD1,few,TGTGCCAGCACCCGGGGACAGGGAAAGGGCATTCAGTACTTC,CASTRGQGKGIQYF
TRBV12-3/TRBV12-4,TRBJ2-7,TRBD2,NA,TGTGCCAGCAGTACCCTAGGCCGTCAAGCGGGATACGAGCAGTACTTC,CASSTLGRQAGYEQYF
TRBV12-3/TRBV12-4,TRBJ2-2,TRBD2,few,TGTGCCAGCATTGGACTAGCGGGAACCTTTAACACCGGGGAGCTGTTTTTT,CASIGLAGTFNTGELFF
TRBV7-9,TRBJ2-7,NA,few,TGTGCCAGCAGCGTGACAGCTTACGAGCAGTACTTC,CASSVTAYEQYF
TRBV12-3/TRBV12-4,TRBJ2-2,NA,NA,TGTGCCAGCAGTTACGAGGGCCCCGGGGAGCTGTTTTTT,CASSYEGPGELFF
TRBV7-6,TRBJ2-7,NA,many,TGTGCCAGCAGCTTAGTGGGACAAGACGAGCAGTACTTC,CASSLVGQDEQYF
TRBV7-9,TRBJ1-3,TRBD1,many,TGTGCCATGTCGACCACAGGGGTTACTGGAAACACCATATATTTT,CAMSTTGVTGNTIYF
TRBV28,TRBJ1-5,NA,many,TGTGCCAGCAGACGCCCACTGGAGAGCAATCAGCCCCAGCATTTT,CASRRPLESNQPQHF
TRBV20-1,TRBJ2-2,NA,NA,TGCAGTGCTAGGGGGGACCCCACCGGGGAGCTGTTTTTT,CSARGDPTGELFF
TRBV6-1,TRBJ1-2,NA,few,TGTGCCAGCAGGCCCACCACAGGGACCTATGGCTACACCTTC,CASRPTTGTYGYTF
TRBV9,TRBJ2-7,TRBD1,many,TGTGCCAGCAGCGTAGGGCCGGCGGGACAGGGTACCTACGAGCAGTACTTC,CASSVGPAGQGTYEQYF
TRBV20-1,TRBJ2-5,TRBD2,few,TGCAGTGCCGGCGGTAGCGGGGGGGTGGGGACCCAGTACTTC,CSAGGSGGVGTQYF
TRBV6-5,TRBJ1-1,TRBD1,many,TGTGCCAGCCGACCGGGACAGGCGGGGAACACTGAAGCTTTCTTT,CASRPGQAGNTEAFF
TRBV28,TRBJ2-7,TRBD1,many,TGTGCCAGCAGTCCCCCGACAGGGACCTCCTACGAGCAGTACTTC,CASSPPTGTSYEQYF
TRBV12-3/TRBV12-4,TRBJ1-6,TRBD1,NA,TGTGCCAGCAGTTTGCAGGGGGTAACACCCCTCCACTTT,CASSLQGVTPLHF
TRBV28,TRBJ2-7,TRBD2,many,TGTGCCAGCCTTATGTCGGGAGGGGGTTCAATCGAGCAGTACTTC,CASLMSGGGSIEQYF
TRBV11-2,TRBJ2-5,NA,many,TGTGCCAGCAGACCCTGGACAGAAGAGACCCAGTACTTC,CASRPWTEETQYF
TRBV20-1,TRBJ2-5,NA,many,TGCAGTGCTAGACCGGGCTACCAAGAGACCCAGTACTTC,CSARPGYQETQYF
TRBV29-1,TRBJ2-7,NA,many,TGCAGCGTTGTGGGGGACCCGTCCTACGAGCAGTACTTC,CSVVGDPSYEQYF
TRBV28,TRBJ1-1,NA,many,TGTGCCAGCAGTTATTTCGGGGTGAACACTGAAGCTTTCTTT,CASSYFGVNTEAFF
TRBV30,TRBJ1-5,NA,many,TGTGCCTGGACTTCAGCAACCCAATTGGAGCCCCAGCATTTT,CAWTSATQLEPQHF
TRBV6-2/TRBV6-3,TRBJ2-4,NA,many,TGTGCCAGCAGCTCCCCCCCCGTATACATTCAGTACTTC,CASSSPPVYIQYF